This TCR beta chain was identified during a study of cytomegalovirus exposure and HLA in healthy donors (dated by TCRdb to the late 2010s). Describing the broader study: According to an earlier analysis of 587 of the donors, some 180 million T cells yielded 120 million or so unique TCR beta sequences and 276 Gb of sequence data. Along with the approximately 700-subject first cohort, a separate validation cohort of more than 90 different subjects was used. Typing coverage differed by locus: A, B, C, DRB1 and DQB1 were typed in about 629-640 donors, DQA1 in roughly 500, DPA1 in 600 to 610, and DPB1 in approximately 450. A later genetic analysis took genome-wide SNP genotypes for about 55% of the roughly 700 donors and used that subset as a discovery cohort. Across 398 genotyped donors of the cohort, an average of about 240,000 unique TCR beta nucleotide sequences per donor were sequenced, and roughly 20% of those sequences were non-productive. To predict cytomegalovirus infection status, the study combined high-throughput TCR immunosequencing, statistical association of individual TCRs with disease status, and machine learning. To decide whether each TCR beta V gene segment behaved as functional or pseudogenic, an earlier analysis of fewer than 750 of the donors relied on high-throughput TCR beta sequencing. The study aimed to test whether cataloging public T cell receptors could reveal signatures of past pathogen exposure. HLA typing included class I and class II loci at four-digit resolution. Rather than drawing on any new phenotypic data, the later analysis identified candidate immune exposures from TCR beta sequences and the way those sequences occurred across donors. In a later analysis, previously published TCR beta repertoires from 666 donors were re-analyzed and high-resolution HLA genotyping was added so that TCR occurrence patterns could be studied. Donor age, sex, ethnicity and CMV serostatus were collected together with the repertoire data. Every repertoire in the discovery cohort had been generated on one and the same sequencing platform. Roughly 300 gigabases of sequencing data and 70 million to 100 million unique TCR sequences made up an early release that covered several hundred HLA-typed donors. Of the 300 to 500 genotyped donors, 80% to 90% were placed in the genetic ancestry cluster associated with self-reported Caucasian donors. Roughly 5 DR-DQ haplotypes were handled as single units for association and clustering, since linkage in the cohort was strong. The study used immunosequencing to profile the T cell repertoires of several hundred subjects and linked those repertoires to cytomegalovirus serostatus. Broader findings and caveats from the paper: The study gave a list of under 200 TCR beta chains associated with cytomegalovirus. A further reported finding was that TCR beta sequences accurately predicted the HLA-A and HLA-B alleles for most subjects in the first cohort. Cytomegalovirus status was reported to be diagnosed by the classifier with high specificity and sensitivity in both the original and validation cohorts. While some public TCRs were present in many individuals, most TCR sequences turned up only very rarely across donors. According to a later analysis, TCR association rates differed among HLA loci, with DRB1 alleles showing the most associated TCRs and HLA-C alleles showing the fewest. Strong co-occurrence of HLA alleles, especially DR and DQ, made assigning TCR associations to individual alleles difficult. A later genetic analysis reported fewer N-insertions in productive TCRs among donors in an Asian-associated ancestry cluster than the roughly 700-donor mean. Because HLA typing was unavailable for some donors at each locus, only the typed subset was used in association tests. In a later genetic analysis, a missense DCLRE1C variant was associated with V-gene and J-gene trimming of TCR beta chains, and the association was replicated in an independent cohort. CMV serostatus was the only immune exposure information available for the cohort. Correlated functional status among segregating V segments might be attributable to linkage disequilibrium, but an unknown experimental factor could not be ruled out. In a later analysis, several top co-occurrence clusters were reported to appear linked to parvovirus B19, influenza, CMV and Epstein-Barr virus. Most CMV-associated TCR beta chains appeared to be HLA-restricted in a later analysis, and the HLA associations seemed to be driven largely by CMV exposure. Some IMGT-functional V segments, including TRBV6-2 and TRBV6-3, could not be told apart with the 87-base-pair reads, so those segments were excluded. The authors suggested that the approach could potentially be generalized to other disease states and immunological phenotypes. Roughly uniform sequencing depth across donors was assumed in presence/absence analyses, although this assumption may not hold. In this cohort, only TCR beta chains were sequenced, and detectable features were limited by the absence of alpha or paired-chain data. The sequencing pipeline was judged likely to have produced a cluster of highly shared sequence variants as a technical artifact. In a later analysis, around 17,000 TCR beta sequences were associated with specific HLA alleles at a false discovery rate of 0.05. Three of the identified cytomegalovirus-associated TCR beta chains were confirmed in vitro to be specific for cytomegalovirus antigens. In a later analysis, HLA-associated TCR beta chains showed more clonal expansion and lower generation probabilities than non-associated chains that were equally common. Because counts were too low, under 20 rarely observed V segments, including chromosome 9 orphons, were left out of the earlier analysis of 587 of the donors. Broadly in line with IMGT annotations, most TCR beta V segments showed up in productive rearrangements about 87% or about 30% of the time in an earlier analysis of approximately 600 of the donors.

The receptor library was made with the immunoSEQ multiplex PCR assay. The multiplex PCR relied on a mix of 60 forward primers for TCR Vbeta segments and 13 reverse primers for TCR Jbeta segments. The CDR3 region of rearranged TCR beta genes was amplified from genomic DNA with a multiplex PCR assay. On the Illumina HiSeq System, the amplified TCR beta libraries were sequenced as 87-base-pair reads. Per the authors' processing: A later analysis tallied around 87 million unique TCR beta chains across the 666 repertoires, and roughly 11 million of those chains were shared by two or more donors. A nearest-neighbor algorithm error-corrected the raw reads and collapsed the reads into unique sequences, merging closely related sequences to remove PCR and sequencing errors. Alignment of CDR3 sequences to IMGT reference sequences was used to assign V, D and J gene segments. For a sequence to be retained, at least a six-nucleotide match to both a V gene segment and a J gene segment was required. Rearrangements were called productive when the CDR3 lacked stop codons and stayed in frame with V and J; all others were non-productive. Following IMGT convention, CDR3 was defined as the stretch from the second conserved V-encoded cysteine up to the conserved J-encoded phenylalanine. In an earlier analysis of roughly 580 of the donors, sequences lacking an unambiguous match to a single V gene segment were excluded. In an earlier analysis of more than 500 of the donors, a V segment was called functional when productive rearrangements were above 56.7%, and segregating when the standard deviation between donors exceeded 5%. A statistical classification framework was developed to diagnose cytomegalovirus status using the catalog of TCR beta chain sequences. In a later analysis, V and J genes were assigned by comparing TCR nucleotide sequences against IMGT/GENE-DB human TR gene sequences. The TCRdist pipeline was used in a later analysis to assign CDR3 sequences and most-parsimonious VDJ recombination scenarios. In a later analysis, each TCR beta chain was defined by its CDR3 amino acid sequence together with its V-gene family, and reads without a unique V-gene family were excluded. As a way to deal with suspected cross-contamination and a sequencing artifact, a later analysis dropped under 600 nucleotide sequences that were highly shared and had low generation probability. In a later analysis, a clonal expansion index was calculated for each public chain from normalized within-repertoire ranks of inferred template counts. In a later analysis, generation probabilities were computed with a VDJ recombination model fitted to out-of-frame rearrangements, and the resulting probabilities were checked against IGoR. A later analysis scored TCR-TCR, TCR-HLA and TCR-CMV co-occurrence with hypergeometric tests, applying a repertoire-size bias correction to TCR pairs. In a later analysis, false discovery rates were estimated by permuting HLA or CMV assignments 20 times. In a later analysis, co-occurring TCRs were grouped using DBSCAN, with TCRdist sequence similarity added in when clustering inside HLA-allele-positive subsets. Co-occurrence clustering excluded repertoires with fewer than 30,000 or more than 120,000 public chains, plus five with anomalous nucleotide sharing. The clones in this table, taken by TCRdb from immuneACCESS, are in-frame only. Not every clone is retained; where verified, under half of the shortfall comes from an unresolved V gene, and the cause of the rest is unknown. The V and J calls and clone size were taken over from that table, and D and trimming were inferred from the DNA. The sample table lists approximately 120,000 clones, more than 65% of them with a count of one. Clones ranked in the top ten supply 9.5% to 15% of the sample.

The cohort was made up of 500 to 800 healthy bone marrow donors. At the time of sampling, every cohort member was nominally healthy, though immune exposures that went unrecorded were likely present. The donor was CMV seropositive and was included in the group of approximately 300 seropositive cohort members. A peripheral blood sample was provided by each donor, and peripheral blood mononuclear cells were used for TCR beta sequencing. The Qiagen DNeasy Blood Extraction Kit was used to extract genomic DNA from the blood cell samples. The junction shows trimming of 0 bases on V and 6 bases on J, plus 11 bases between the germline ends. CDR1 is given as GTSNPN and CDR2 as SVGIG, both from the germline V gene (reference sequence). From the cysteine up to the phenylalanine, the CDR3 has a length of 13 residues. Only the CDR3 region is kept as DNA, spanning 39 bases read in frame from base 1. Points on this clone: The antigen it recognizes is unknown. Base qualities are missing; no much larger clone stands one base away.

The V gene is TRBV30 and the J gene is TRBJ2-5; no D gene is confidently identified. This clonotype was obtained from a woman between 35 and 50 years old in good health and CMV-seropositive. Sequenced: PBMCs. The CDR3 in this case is CAWSVLGPQTQYF. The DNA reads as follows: TGTGCCTGGAGTGTACTGGGCCCGCAGACCCAGTACTTC.